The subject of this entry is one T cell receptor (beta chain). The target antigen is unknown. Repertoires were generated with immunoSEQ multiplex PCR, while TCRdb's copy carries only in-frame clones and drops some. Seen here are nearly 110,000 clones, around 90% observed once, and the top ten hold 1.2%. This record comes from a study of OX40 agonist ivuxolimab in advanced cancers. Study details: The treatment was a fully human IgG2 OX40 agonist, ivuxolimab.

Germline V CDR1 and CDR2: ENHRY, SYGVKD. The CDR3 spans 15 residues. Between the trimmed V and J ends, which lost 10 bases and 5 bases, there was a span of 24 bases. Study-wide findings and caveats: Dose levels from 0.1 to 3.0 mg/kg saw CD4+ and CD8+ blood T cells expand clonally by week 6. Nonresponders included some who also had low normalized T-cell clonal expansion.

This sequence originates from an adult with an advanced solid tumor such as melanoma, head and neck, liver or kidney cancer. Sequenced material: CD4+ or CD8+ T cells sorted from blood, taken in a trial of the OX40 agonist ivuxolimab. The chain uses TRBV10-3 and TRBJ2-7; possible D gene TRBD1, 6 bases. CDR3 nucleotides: TGTGCCACCGAGGACCGTCGCAGGGGAACCGACGAGCAGTACTTC. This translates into CATEDRRRGTDEQYF.